A selection of T cell receptor beta chains follows, all from one sample in a study of blood T cells in healthy people across ages. TCRdb reprocessed the 5' RACE reads via MiXCR and lists one record per CDR3 protein. The sample yields around 900,000 distinct CDR3 sequences, roughly 26% seen once. Sequencing was done on a sample of blood. The source is a woman older than 75 in good health. CDR3s include the opening cysteine and the closing phenylalanine or tryptophan. The D gene is left open where the match is weak. The size field is filled for only some rows; it gives once, few, many or a size class.

>TRBJ2-3|NA|TRBD1|TRBV7-2
CASSDQGADTQYF
TGTGCCAGCAGCGATCAGGGGGCAGATACGCAGTATTTT
>TRBJ2-3|many|NA|TRBV20-1
CSAQRGGAVDTQYF
TGCAGTGCCCAAAGGGGGGGGGCGGTTGATACGCAGTATTTT
>TRBJ2-5|many|TRBD2|TRBV3-1
CASSQVVTSGAYQETQYF
TGTGCCAGCAGCCAAGTTGTGACTAGCGGAGCCTACCAAGAGACCCAGTACTTC
>TRBJ2-5|many|NA|TRBV7-2
CASKVGSWETQYF
TGTGCCAGCAAAGTTGGCAGCTGGGAGACCCAGTACTTC
>TRBJ1-2|few|NA|TRBV6-2/TRBV6-3
CASSYQSQAGYTF
TGTGCCAGCAGTTATCAGTCCCAGGCGGGCTACACCTTC
>TRBJ1-3|NA|NA|TRBV30
CAWGGRESGNTIYF
TGTGCCTGGGGGGGACGGGAATCTGGAAACACCATATATTTT
>TRBJ2-1|few|TRBD2|TRBV10-2
CASSEGLAGAEQFF
TGCGCCAGCAGTGAAGGGCTAGCGGGGGCCGAGCAGTTCTTC
>TRBJ1-2|many|NA|TRBV6-2/TRBV6-3
CASSSRVLDDYGYTF
TGTGCCAGCAGTTCCCGGGTCCTCGACGACTATGGCTACACCTTC
>TRBJ2-5|NA|NA|TRBV7-2
CASSDRDPTETQYF
TGTGCCAGCAGCGACCGGGATCCCACGGAGACCCAGTACTTC
>TRBJ1-2|NA|NA|TRBV6-5
CASTPHLFQGVYGYTF
TGTGCCAGCACGCCCCACCTCTTCCAGGGAGTATATGGCTACACCTTC
>TRBJ2-5|many|TRBD1|TRBV5-5
CASSKIQGRETQYF
TGTGCCAGCAGCAAAATACAGGGGAGAGAGACCCAGTACTTC
>TRBJ2-7|NA|TRBD2|TRBV30
CAWSPGAAGALYEQYF
TGTGCCTGGAGCCCTGGGGCAGCGGGGGCCCTTTACGAGCAGTACTTC
>TRBJ2-3|many|TRBD2|TRBV7-2
CASSVTGTRGTDTQYF
TGTGCCAGCAGCGTTACCGGGACTAGGGGGACAGATACGCAGTATTTT
>TRBJ2-1|NA|NA|TRBV11-2
CASSPPSGTSAQFF
TGTGCCAGCAGCCCCCCTTCGGGGACAAGTGCGCAGTTCTTC
>TRBJ2-5|many|TRBD1|TRBV5-5
CASRHGTVQETQYF
TGTGCCAGCAGACATGGGACAGTTCAAGAGACCCAGTACTTC
>TRBJ2-6|NA|TRBD1|TRBV11-3
CASSSSGQGLANVLTF
TGTGCCAGCAGCTCATCCGGACAGGGTTTGGCCAACGTCCTGACTTTC
>TRBJ2-5|many|NA|TRBV7-2
CASSRQNREVRETQYF
TGTGCCAGCAGCCGCCAAAACAGGGAGGTTCGAGAGACCCAGTACTTC
>TRBJ1-2|few|NA|TRBV27
CASSSGTRTFGYTF
TGTGCCAGCAGTTCCGGGACAAGGACGTTTGGCTACACCTTC
>TRBJ1-5|NA|NA|TRBV6-2/TRBV6-3
CASSGYSGNQPQHF
TGTGCCAGCAGCGGATACAGTGGCAATCAGCCCCAGCATTTT
>TRBJ1-2|many|NA|TRBV6-2/TRBV6-3
CASSDTGLYGYTF
TGTGCCAGCAGCGACACAGGGTTGTATGGCTACACCTTC
>TRBJ2-7|many|TRBD1|TRBV20-1
CSARAPTGSYEQYF
TGCAGTGCTAGAGCTCCGACAGGGTCCTACGAGCAGTACTTC
>TRBJ1-1|few|TRBD1|TRBV7-6
CASSLVQGEMNTEAFF
TGTGCCAGCAGCTTAGTACAGGGGGAAATGAACACTGAAGCTTTCTTT
>TRBJ2-1|NA|TRBD2|TRBV6-5
CASSGRGGLNEQFF
TGTGCCAGCAGTGGTCGGGGGGGCCTCAATGAGCAGTTCTTC
>TRBJ2-5|few|TRBD2|TRBV12-5
CASPPVQGGTSGGNEQYF
TGTGCTAGCCCGCCGGTGCAGGGTGGGACTAGCGGGGGCAATGAGCAGTACTTC
>TRBJ2-1|NA|NA|TRBV18
CASSPFGDSYNEQFF
TGTGCCAGCTCACCTTTCGGGGACTCCTACAATGAGCAGTTCTTC